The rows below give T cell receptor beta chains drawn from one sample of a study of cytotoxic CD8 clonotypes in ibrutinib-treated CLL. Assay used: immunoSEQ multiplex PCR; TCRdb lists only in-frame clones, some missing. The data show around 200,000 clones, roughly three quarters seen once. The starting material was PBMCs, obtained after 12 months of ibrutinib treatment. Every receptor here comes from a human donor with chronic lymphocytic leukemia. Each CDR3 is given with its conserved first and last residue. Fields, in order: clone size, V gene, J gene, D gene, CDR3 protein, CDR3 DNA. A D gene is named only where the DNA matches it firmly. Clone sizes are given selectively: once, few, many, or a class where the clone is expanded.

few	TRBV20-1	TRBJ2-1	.	CSAKVSDEQFF	TGCAGTGCTAAAGTATCCGATGAGCAGTTCTTC
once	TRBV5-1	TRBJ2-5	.	CASTLGGEETQYF	TGCGCCAGCACCCTTGGGGGAGAAGAGACCCAGTACTTC
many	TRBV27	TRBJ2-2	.	CASSPRNTGELFF	TGTGCCAGCAGTCCCCGGAACACCGGGGAGCTGTTTTTT
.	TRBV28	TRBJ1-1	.	CASRQGPMNTEAFF	TGTGCCAGCAGACAGGGACCCATGAACACTGAAGCTTTCTTT
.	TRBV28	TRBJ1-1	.	CASREGAGDTEAFF	TGTGCCAGCAGGGAGGGTGCGGGGGACACTGAAGCTTTCTTT
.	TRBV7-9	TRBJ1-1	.	CASSLVGDPNTEAFF	TGTGCCAGCAGCTTAGTCGGGGACCCGAACACTGAAGCTTTCTTT
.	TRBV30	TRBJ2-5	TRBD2	CAWSVRRGVKETQYF	TGTGCCTGGAGTGTAAGGCGGGGGGTAAAAGAGACCCAGTACTTC
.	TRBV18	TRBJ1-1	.	CASSQVNTEAFF	TGTGCCAGCTCACAAGTGAACACTGAAGCTTTCTTT
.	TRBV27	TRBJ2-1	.	CASSLWARDEQFF	TGTGCCAGCAGTTTGTGGGCTAGAGATGAGCAGTTCTTC
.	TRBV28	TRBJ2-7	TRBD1	CASRIGTGSYEQYF	TGTGCCAGCAGGATCGGGACAGGCTCCTACGAGCAGTACTTC
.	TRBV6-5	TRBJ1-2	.	CASSYVRVPNYGYTF	TGTGCCAGCAGTTATGTCAGGGTGCCCAACTATGGCTACACCTTC
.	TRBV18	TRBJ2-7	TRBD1	CASSPLGQGASYEQYF	TGTGCCAGCTCACCACTGGGACAGGGGGCTTCATACGAGCAGTACTTC
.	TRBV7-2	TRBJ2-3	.	CASSWDTDTQYF	TGTGCCAGCAGCTGGGACACAGATACGCAGTATTTT
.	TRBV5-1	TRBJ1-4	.	CASSRRPGEALNEKLFF	TGCGCCAGCAGCAGGAGGCCGGGAGAGGCGCTTAATGAAAAACTGTTTTTT
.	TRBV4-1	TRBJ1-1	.	CASSQESFRPVEAFF	TGCGCCAGCAGCCAAGAATCATTTAGGCCGGTTGAAGCTTTCTTT
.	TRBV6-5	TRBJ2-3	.	CASSYLGGGTTDTQYF	TGTGCCAGCAGTTACTTAGGGGGAGGGACCACAGATACGCAGTATTTT
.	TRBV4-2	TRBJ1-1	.	CASSQLTVTEAFF	TGTGCCAGCAGCCAGCTAACGGTCACGGAAGCTTTCTTT
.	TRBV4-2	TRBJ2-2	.	CASSPEDGTTGELFF	TGTGCCAGCAGCCCAGAGGACGGAACCACCGGGGAGCTGTTTTTT
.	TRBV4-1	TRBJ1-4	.	CASSQPLAGSHNEKLFF	TGCGCCAGCAGCCAACCCCTGGCCGGGAGCCATAATGAAAAACTGTTTTTT
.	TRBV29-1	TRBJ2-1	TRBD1	CSVGRQGIEQFF	TGCAGCGTTGGAAGACAGGGGATCGAGCAGTTCTTC
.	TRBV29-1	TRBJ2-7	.	CSVTSRDRSYEQYF	TGCAGCGTGACTAGCAGGGACAGGTCCTACGAGCAGTACTTC
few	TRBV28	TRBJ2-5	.	CASSLKETQYF	TGTGCCAGCAGTTTAAAAGAGACCCAGTACTTC
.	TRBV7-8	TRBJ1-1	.	CASSLARVANTEAFF	TGTGCCAGCAGCTTAGCGAGGGTAGCTAACACTGAAGCTTTCTTT
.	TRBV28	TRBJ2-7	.	CASSLGQNYEQYF	TGTGCCAGCAGTTTAGGGCAGAACTACGAGCAGTACTTC
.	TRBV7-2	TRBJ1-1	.	CASSLLSNTEAFF	TGTGCCAGCAGCTTATTGAGCAACACTGAAGCTTTCTTT
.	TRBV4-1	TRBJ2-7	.	CASSQDGGGPIFYEQYF	TGCGCCAGCAGCCAAGATGGGGGAGGCCCAATATTCTACGAGCAGTACTTC
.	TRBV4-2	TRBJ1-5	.	CASSQEPPFNQPQHF	TGTGCCAGCAGCCAAGAGCCACCCTTCAATCAGCCCCAGCATTTT